The clone carrying this T cell receptor (beta chain) has just a few counts. Antigen unknown. TCRdb independently ran MiXCR on the RT-PCR reads; one entry per CDR3 protein. This table has approximately 480,000 distinct CDR3 sequences, approximately 11% appearing once. The data are from a study of response to subunit inactivated influenza vaccine. Study-level findings and limits: The study's authors posited that every seasonal influenza vaccination enlists few new T cells.

The CDR3 totals 14 residues. CDR1 SNHLY and CDR2 FYNNEI come from the germline V gene. Trimming cost V 2 bases and J 4 bases, with 9 bases left between them. Sequencing was performed on PBMCs from blood, taken about 6 weeks after vaccination. The rearrangement uses TRBV2 and TRBJ1-5; D may be TRBD1 (5 bases). The TCR comes from a man over 45 who received an inactivated influenza vaccine. The CDR3, as DNA: TGTGCCAGCAGTGAACAGGGTCTTAATCAGCCCCAGCATTTT. This sequence encodes CASSEQGLNQPQHF.